Listed here are 10 T cell receptor beta chains from one sample, sequenced in a study of blood T cell repertoires in COVID-19. Sequencing was performed with immunoSEQ multiplex PCR; in TCRdb, only in-frame clones are kept and a portion is missing. The data contain 90,000 to 150,000 clones, over 60% of them singletons. The sample taken for sequencing was peripheral blood. The receptor set was obtained from a human donor in a cohort sampled during active COVID-19.

The chain links TRBV5-1 to TRBJ2-3; D is unresolved. V was trimmed by 0 bases and J by 1 base, leaving 6 bases between them. Per germline, CDR1 SGHRS and CDR2 YFSETQ. The CDR3 consists of 14 residues. The CDR3 bases are TGCGCCAGCAGCTTGGAGCCGGGCACAGATACGCAGTATTTT. It yields the protein CASSLEPGTDTQYF. The variable domain in full, with the rest retrieved from reference TRBV5-1 and TRBJ2-3, is KAGVTQTPRYLIKTRGQQVTLSCSPISGHRSVSWYQQTPGQGLQFLFEYFSETQRNKGNFPGRFSGRQFSNSRSEMNVSTLELGDSALYLCASSLEPGTDTQYFGPGTRLTVL.

The J gene is TRBJ2-7, the V gene TRBV12-3 or TRBV12-4; D remains ambiguous. The CDR3 is 11 amino acids. V lost 3 bases, J lost 3 bases, and 3 bases lay in between. In nucleotides, the CDR3 is TGTGCCAGCAGTTTTCACTACGAGCAGTACTTC. Its translation: CASSFHYEQYF.

The chain links TRBV10-2 to TRBJ1-5; D gene ambiguous. V was shortened by 5 bases and J by 3 bases, with 8 bases between the two germline ends. Germline CDR1 is WSHSY and CDR2 is SAAADI. The CDR3 sequence is 13 residues long. CDR3 amino acids: CASSPNINQPQHF. As DNA, the CDR3 is TGCGCCAGCAGTCCTAATATCAATCAGCCCCAGCATTTT.

In DNA form, the CDR3 reads TGTGCCAGCAGTGCTTCCGGGACAGTATACAATGAGCAGTTCTTC. This codes for CASSASGTVYNEQFF. V gene TRBV6-4 combines with J gene TRBJ2-1; 7 positions match TRBD1. This CDR3 spans 15 amino acids. V lost 4 bases, J lost 4 bases, and 7 bases stayed unmatched. CDR1 MRHNA and CDR2 SNTAGT come from the germline V gene.

This chain joins TRBV2 and TRBJ2-7; 9 bases agree with TRBD1. Germline CDR1 reads SNHLY; CDR2 reads FYNNEI. The CDR3 is 12 residues long. Trimming took 7 bases from V and 3 from J; bases not matched to a gene: 1. The CDR3 spells CASKGQGYEQYF. The CDR3 region has the DNA TGTGCCAGCAAGGGACAGGGCTACGAGCAGTACTTC. Using reference TRBV2 and TRBJ2-7 for the parts outside the CDR3, the full variable domain is EPEVTQTPSHQVTQMGQEVILRCVPISNHLYFYWYRQILGQKVEFLVSFYNNEISEKSEIFDDQFSVERPDGSNFTLKIRSTKLEDSAMYFCASKGQGYEQYFGPGTRLTVT.

This clone was seen only once. V gene TRBV11-3 combines with J gene TRBJ2-7; TRBD1 matches 9 bases. This CDR3 is 12 amino acids long. The ends lost 10 bases at V and 4 bases at J; junction bases unmatched: 5. Germline V gene sequence: CDR1 SGHNT, CDR2 YENEEA. CDR3 bases: TGTGCCACTCAAGGACAGGGGTACGAGCAGTACTTC. It encodes CATQGQGYEQYF. The variable domain in full, completed from reference TRBV11-3 and TRBJ2-7, reads EAGVVQSPRYKIIEKKQPVAFWCNPISGHNTLYWYLQNLGQGPELLIRYENEEAVDDSQLPKDRFSAERLKGVDSTLKIQPAELGDSAVYLCATQGQGYEQYFGPGTRLTVT.

The chain employs TRBV5-1 and TRBJ1-2; 10 nucleotides match TRBD1. V was clipped by 3 bases and J by 5 bases; unmatched bases: 10. The CDR3 loop spans 16 amino acids. From germline, CDR1 is SGHRS and CDR2 YFSETQ. The CDR3 nucleotides are TGCGCCAGCAGCTCGGAACCGGGACAGGGGATGTATGGCTACACCTTC. Residues: CASSSEPGQGMYGYTF. Full variable domain (outside the CDR3, taken from reference TRBV5-1 and TRBJ1-2): KAGVTQTPRYLIKTRGQQVTLSCSPISGHRSVSWYQQTPGQGLQFLFEYFSETQRNKGNFPGRFSGRQFSNSRSEMNVSTLELGDSALYLCASSSEPGQGMYGYTFGSGTRLTVV.

This chain links TRBV9 with TRBJ2-6; a possible D gene is TRBD2 (5 bases). V was trimmed by 4 bases and J by 1 base, leaving 15 bases between them. CDR1 is SGDLS, CDR2 YYNGEE, per germline. This CDR3 is built from 17 residues. CDR3 nucleotides: TGTGCCAGCAGCCCCCTGGGGAGTCCATCTGGGGCCAACGTCCTGACTTTC. It encodes CASSPLGSPSGANVLTF.

The V call is TRBV19, the J call TRBJ1-5; maybe TRBD1 (5 bases). V was pared by 4 bases and J by 4 bases, with 5 bases between. Germline V CDR1 and CDR2: LNHDA, SQIVND (reference sequence). This CDR3 has 12 amino acids. CDR3 DNA sequence: TGTGCCAGTAGTACAGGGAATCAGCCCCAGCATTTT. Amino acids: CASSTGNQPQHF.

This clone was detected only once. The chain carries TRBV5-1 and TRBJ2-7; 7 positions match TRBD1. The ends lost 1 base at V and 5 bases at J; junction bases unmatched: 12. CDR1 is SGHRS and CDR2 is YFSETQ in the germline V gene. The CDR3 is 16 amino acids. The CDR3: CASSLYGPGTVDEQYF. DNA of the CDR3: TGCGCCAGCAGCTTGTATGGGCCCGGGACAGTAGACGAGCAGTACTTC.